A single sample is the source of the 15 T cell receptor beta chains below, sequenced in a study of molecular identifiers for immune sequencing clone quantification. TCRdb passed the PCR reads through MiXCR, listing each CDR3 protein once. Counted here are approximately 590,000 distinct CDR3 sequences, roughly 25% occurring once; the ten biggest clones make up approximately 0.75%. The sequenced sample consisted of naive CD8+ T cells from blood, with Jurkat cell RNA spiked in. Sample subset: FACS-sorted CD8+CD4-CCR7+CD45RA+ naive T cells. These receptors were obtained from a human donor in good health. Some libraries in this study had Jurkat cell RNA spiked in.

The chain links TRBV25-1 to TRBJ1-6; TRBD1 matches at 9 bases. V shed 2 bases and J 8 bases; nucleotides not matched to a gene: 7. The V gene's germline CDR1 is MGHDK and CDR2 SYGVNS. The CDR3 covers 16 residues. The CDR3 loop reads CASSEAGTGSYSPLHF. The CDR3 coding sequence is TGTGCCAGCAGTGAAGCTGGGACAGGGTCATATTCACCCCTCCACTTT.

Turning to this clonotype: Since a much larger clone is just one base distant, this may be a read error. The V and J genes are TRBV5-6 and TRBJ1-1; 8 positions match TRBD1. The CDR3 is 17 residues long. V shed 1 base, J shed 4 bases, and the junction held 12 bases outside the gene matches. CDR1 and CDR2 from the germline V gene are SGHDT and YYEEEE. Written as DNA, the CDR3 is TGTGCCAGCAGCTTGTCCTCCCGGACAGGGTTTTTCACTGAAGCTTTCTTT. Amino acids: CASSLSSRTGFFTEAFF.

The chain couples TRBV11-2 to TRBJ2-3; D is ambiguous. V was shortened by 5 bases and J by 2 bases, with 17 bases between the two germline ends. Germline V gene sequence: CDR1 SGHAT, CDR2 FQNNGV. CDR3 length: 16 amino acids. The DNA for the CDR3 is TGTGCCAGCAGCCCCAGTAGGGTGGTCTTCACAGATACGCAGTATTTT. This codes for CASSPSRVVFTDTQYF.

In regard to this clonotype: This may arise from a read error, as a much more abundant clone is one base away. The genes are TRBV5-4 and TRBJ2-3; the D call may be TRBD1 or TRBD2 (5 bases each). Germline V gene data show CDR1 as SGHNT and CDR2 as YYREEE (reference sequence). CDR3 size: 14 residues. The CDR3 nucleotides read TGTGCCAGCAGCTTGCGACGGGGCGAGGATACGCAGTGTTTT. Protein sequence: CASSLRRGEDTQCF.

There are many counts of this clonotype. The J gene is TRBJ2-2, the V gene TRBV10-2, with a weak D call TRBD1 (6 bases). This CDR3 comprises 14 residues. V was cut by 4 bases and J by 2 bases, with 8 bases left in between. The germline V gene has CDR1 WSHSY and CDR2 SAAADI. CDR3 residues: CASSGTDNTGELFF. The CDR3 nucleotides are TGCGCCAGCAGTGGGACAGATAACACCGGGGAGCTGTTTTTT.

The sample holds a few counts of this clonotype. Sequence at one end of the junction differs from germline and may be a read error. The DNA of the CDR3 is TGCGCCAGCAGCCAAGCGGCCAGACAAGAGGCCCAGTACTTC. Translated, it gives CASSQAARQEAQYF. The V call is TRBV4-1, the J call TRBJ2-5; D gene ambiguous. There are 14 residues in the CDR3. In germline, CDR1 is MGHRA, CDR2 YSYEKL.

In its sample, this clonotype was seen many times. The gene calls are TRBV12-3 or TRBV12-4 and TRBJ1-1; unclear D gene. The length of the CDR3 is 14 residues. The germline V and J ends were trimmed by 3 bases and 4 bases, with 12 bases remaining between them. This CDR3 reads CASSFLLGLTEAFF. CDR3 bases: TGTGCCAGCAGTTTTTTACTAGGGCTCACTGAAGCTTTCTTT.

This clonotype was recorded many times. The V gene is TRBV7-2, the J gene TRBJ1-5; no clear D. The CDR3 is 16 amino acids. The ends were cut back, 6 bases at V and 0 bases at J, with 15 bases in the middle. Germline V gives CDR1 SGHTA, CDR2 FQGNSA. CDR3 protein: CASSQQERYSNQPQHF. CDR3 nucleotide sequence: TGTGCCAGCAGTCAGCAGGAACGGTATAGCAATCAGCCCCAGCATTTT.

The CDR3 DNA follows: TGTGCCAGCAGCTTAGGATGGTACACAGTAGCGAGCTCCTACAATGAGCAGTTCTTC. Its translation is CASSLGWYTVASSYNEQFF. The chain combines TRBV7-6 with TRBJ2-1, with D possibly being TRBD2 (5 bases). The CDR3 extends over 19 amino acids. Trimming left V 1 base short and J 0 bases short, with 19 bases between. Germline V gene sequence: CDR1 SGHVS, CDR2 FNYEAQ. Combining the CDR3 with reference TRBV7-6 and TRBJ2-1 gives the whole variable domain GAGVSQSPRYKVTKRGQDVALRCDPISGHVSLYWYRQALGQGPEFLTYFNYEAQQDKSGLPNDRFSAERPEGSISTLTIQRTEQRDSAMYRCASSLGWYTVASSYNEQFFGPGTRLTVL.

This clonotype was observed a few times. The chain uses TRBV6-2 or TRBV6-3 and TRBJ1-1; D remains unclear. The CDR3 consists of 13 residues. The V and J ends lost 1 base and 0 bases respectively, with 3 bases between them. The V gene's germline CDR1 is MNHEY and CDR2 SVGEGT. The DNA for the CDR3 is TGTGCCAGCAGTTACTTGGTGAACACTGAAGCTTTCTTT. Its translation: CASSYLVNTEAFF.

Ten or more counts support this clonotype. The V and J genes are TRBV5-4 and TRBJ2-2, with 9 bases matching TRBD1. There are 15 residues in the CDR3. Germline V gene lookup returns CDR1 SGHNT and CDR2 YYREEE (reference sequence). The J segment lost 7 bases and the V segment lost 4 bases, leaving 8 bases of the junction unmatched. The CDR3 spells CASSIRDRVYGELFF. In nucleotides, the CDR3 is TGTGCCAGCAGCATCCGGGACAGGGTTTACGGGGAGCTGTTTTTT.

This clonotype appeared a single time. A much larger clone lies a single base off, so this may be a read error. The chain has TRBV14 and TRBJ2-5; 7 bases map to TRBD1. Germline V gene sequence: CDR1 SGHDN, CDR2 FVKESK. The CDR3 is 16 residues long. CDR3 DNA: TGTGCCAGCAGCCAAGAACGGACAGGTCCAAAAGAGACCCACTACTTC. The encoded protein is CASSQERTGPKETHYF.

Comments on this clonotype: This may be a read error, as it is one base from a much larger clone. This chain uses TRBV4-3 with TRBJ2-1; tentatively, D is TRBD1 or TRBD2 (5 bases each). The germline gives CDR1 LGHNA, CDR2 YSLEER. V lost 0 bases to trimming and J lost 5 bases, with 14 bases between them. This CDR3 is 16 amino acids long. The CDR3 DNA sequence: TGCGCCAGCAGCCAAGAAAGCCGGGACGGCAACAATGAGCAGTTCTTC. It translates to CASSQESRDGNNEQFF.

The chain couples TRBV19 to TRBJ2-1, with D hard to call. The germline V and J ends were trimmed by 3 bases and 1 base, with 4 bases remaining between them. In germline, CDR1 is LNHDA, CDR2 SQIVND (reference sequence). CDR3 size: 13 residues. The CDR3 reads CASSIQSYNEQFF. In DNA, the CDR3 is TGTGCCAGTAGTATTCAGTCCTACAATGAGCAGTTCTTC.

This clonotype has at least ten counts. This sequence joins TRBV7-2 and TRBJ2-7; D not resolved. The CDR3 has 14 residues. V was trimmed by 1 base and J by 1 base, leaving 8 bases between them. Germline lookup yields CDR1 SGHTA and CDR2 FQGNSA. The CDR3 loop is CASSLEVVSYEQYF. For the CDR3, the DNA is TGTGCCAGCAGCTTAGAGGTAGTTTCCTACGAGCAGTACTTC.